Below, 23 T cell receptor beta chains from the same sample are listed, as sequenced in a study of sequential checkpoint blockade in melanoma. Libraries were prepared by immunoSEQ multiplex PCR; TCRdb keeps only in-frame clonotypes and omits some of them. The data contain about 15,000 clones, 77% of them singletons. Specified treatment: randomized to nivolumab then ipilimumab (arm A) or the reverse (arm B). Sequencing used CD8+ T cells sorted from blood (inferred from file names), obtained from a patient given nivolumab and ipilimumab in sequence. The receptors derive from a human donor with melanoma.

The sample holds one count of this clone. The chain carries TRBV5-6 and TRBJ2-3, with D perhaps matching TRBD1 (6 bases). CDR3 length: 15 amino acids. The germline V and J ends were trimmed by 0 bases and 3 bases, with 11 bases remaining between them. Germline V gene lookup returns CDR1 SGHDT and CDR2 YYEEEE. The DNA for the CDR3 is TGTGCCAGCAGCTTGGACAGGGAATGGACAGATACGCAGTATTTT. Translated: CASSLDREWTDTQYF.

The V call is TRBV6-4, the J call TRBJ2-7; 9 bases are shared with TRBD1. J was trimmed by 4 bases and V by 3 bases; bases with no gene match: 7. The CDR3 contains 15 residues. Germline-derived CDR1 and CDR2 are MRHNA and SNTAGT. The CDR3 nucleotides are TGTGCCAGCAGTGAACGACAGGGGGGGTCGTACGAGCAGTACTTC. Protein product: CASSERQGGSYEQYF.

The genes are TRBV5-6 and TRBJ2-3; perhaps TRBD1 as D (6 bases). CDR1 and CDR2 from the germline V gene are SGHDT and YYEEEE. With 0 bases removed from V and 8 bases from J, the gap between germline ends came to 13 bases. The CDR3 consists of 14 residues. The CDR3 here is CASSLDRERGTQYF. In nucleotides, the CDR3 is TGTGCCAGCAGCTTGGACAGGGAGAGGGGTACGCAGTATTTT.

The rearrangement uses TRBV5-6 and TRBJ1-2, with D maybe TRBD1 (5 bases). V lost 2 bases and J lost 1, with 9 bases in between. The CDR3 covers 14 residues. The germline CDR1 and CDR2 sequences are SGHDT and YYEEEE. For the CDR3, the DNA is TGTGCCAGCAGCTTCAAAGGGGATAACTATGGCTACACCTTC. Its translation: CASSFKGDNYGYTF.

The chain uses TRBV5-1 and TRBJ2-1; 12 nucleotides match TRBD2. Unmatched junction bases numbered 8, after V lost 3 bases and J lost 4 bases. Per germline, CDR1 SGHRS and CDR2 YFSETQ. This CDR3 spans 17 amino acids. DNA of the CDR3: TGCGCCAGCAGCTCTGCTAGCGGGGGGGCCCTATACAATGAGCAGTTCTTC. Amino acid sequence: CASSSASGGALYNEQFF.

The count of this clone is one. The chain has TRBV27 and TRBJ2-3; D perhaps matches TRBD2 (6 bases). The ends were cut back, 8 bases at V and 4 bases at J, with 10 bases in the middle. The germline CDR1 and CDR2 sequences are MNHEY and SMNVEV (reference sequence). The CDR3 is 12 amino acids. CDR3 sequence: CASGRGSDTQYF. The CDR3 DNA sequence: TGTGCCAGCGGGCGGGGCTCAGATACGCAGTATTTT.

This clone was seen a few times. The chain is built from TRBV19 and TRBJ2-1, with 11 bases lining up with TRBD2. Germline V gene lookup returns CDR1 LNHDA and CDR2 SQIVND (reference sequence). CDR3 length: 15 amino acids. V shed 2 bases, J shed 6 bases, and the junction held 3 bases outside the gene matches. The CDR3 nucleotides read TGTGCCAGTAGTATATGGACTAGCGGGCTCAATGAGCAGTTCTTC. Amino acid sequence: CASSIWTSGLNEQFF.

This clone was observed a few times. The chain couples TRBV19 to TRBJ1-5; no reliable D call. V lost 0 bases, J lost 0 bases, and 3 bases lay in between. This CDR3 comprises 14 residues. CDR1 and CDR2 from the germline V gene are LNHDA and SQIVND (reference sequence). The CDR3 nucleotides are TGTGCCAGTAGTATAGATCATAGCAATCAGCCCCAGCATTTT. Its translation: CASSIDHSNQPQHF.

The V call is TRBV6-1, the J call TRBJ2-7, with TRBD1 matching 8 bases. Germline values: CDR1 MNHNS, CDR2 SASEGT. The CDR3 length is 15 residues. The J segment lost 2 bases and the V segment lost 5 bases, leaving 8 bases of the junction unmatched. The CDR3 loop is CASSSWQGATYEQYF. CDR3 in DNA: TGTGCCAGCAGTAGCTGGCAGGGGGCAACCTACGAGCAGTACTTC.

J is TRBJ2-4 and V is TRBV28, with TRBD1 as a possible D gene (8 bases). From germline, CDR1 is MDHEN and CDR2 SYDVKM. There are 17 residues in the CDR3. The V end was cut by 7 bases, the J end by 0 bases, with 19 bases between. The CDR3: CASNEQGGLLAKNIQYF. As DNA, the CDR3 is TGTGCCAGCAATGAACAGGGGGGACTACTAGCCAAAAACATTCAGTACTTC.

The chain is built from TRBV6-6 and TRBJ2-5, with D unclear. Trimming stripped 2 bases from V and 1 base from J, with 5 bases between. The CDR3 is 13 amino acids. The germline V gene encodes CDR1 MNHNY and CDR2 SVGAGI (reference sequence). CDR3 residues: CASSYEIQETQYF. The DNA of the CDR3 is TGTGCCAGCAGTTACGAGATCCAAGAGACCCAGTACTTC.

The chain uses TRBV6-6 and TRBJ2-7; a weak D match, TRBD1 (5 bases). The V end lost 5 bases, the J end lost 2 bases, and 10 bases lay between the germline ends. The CDR3 length is 13 residues. CDR1 is MNHNY, CDR2 SVGAGI, per germline (reference sequence). CDR3 loop: CASSTQGPYEQYF. In DNA, the CDR3 is TGTGCCAGCAGTACTCAGGGCCCCTACGAGCAGTACTTC.

The V call is TRBV5-1, the J call TRBJ2-7; TRBD1 matches 9 bases. CDR1 and CDR2 (germline): SGHRS, YFSETQ. V trimming: 8 bases; J trimming: 3 bases; junction bases outside the gene matches: 9. CDR3 length equals 14 residues. CDR3: CASHTGTGHYEQYF. The CDR3 nucleotides read TGCGCCAGTCACACCGGGACAGGGCACTACGAGCAGTACTTC.

This clone was detected only a few times. This chain connects TRBV28 to TRBJ2-7, with 7 nucleotides matching TRBD2. In germline, CDR1 is MDHEN, CDR2 SYDVKM. V gave up 8 bases and J gave up 2 bases; unmatched junction bases: 9. This CDR3 has 14 residues. CDR3 region: CASGLRSGTYEQYF. The CDR3 bases are TGTGCCAGCGGCTTACGGAGCGGGACCTACGAGCAGTACTTC.

J is TRBJ2-3 and V is TRBV10-3; the match to TRBD1 covers 7 bases. CDR3 length: 15 residues. V lost 2 bases to trimming and J lost 2 bases; unmatched junction nucleotides: 4. CDR1 and CDR2 from the germline V gene are ENHRY and SYGVKD. This CDR3 is CAISEETGITDTQYF. CDR3 bases: TGTGCCATCAGTGAGGAGACAGGGATCACAGATACGCAGTATTTT.

J is TRBJ2-5 and V is TRBV27, with 10 bases identical to TRBD2. The CDR3 loop spans 16 amino acids. Per germline, CDR1 MNHEY and CDR2 SMNVEV (reference sequence). Germline trimming cut 3 bases from V and 5 bases from J; bases unmatched to any gene: 9. CDR3 protein: CASSLGTSGIGETQYF. CDR3 DNA sequence: TGTGCCAGCAGTTTGGGAACTAGCGGGATTGGCGAGACCCAGTACTTC.

This clone is labeled medium-sized. The chain combines TRBV11-2 with TRBJ2-7, with TRBD2 as a possible D gene (6 bases). V was cut by 1 base and J by 8 bases, with 15 bases left in between. This CDR3 is 14 amino acids long. Germline assignment: CDR1 SGHAT and CDR2 FQNNGV. The CDR3 nucleotides read TGTGCCAGCAGCTTAGTCTCCTGGGGGAGGAAGCAGTACTTC. The encoded protein is CASSLVSWGRKQYF. Based on the CDR3 plus reference TRBV11-2 and TRBJ2-7, the full variable domain is EAGVAQSPRYKIIEKRQSVAFWCNPISGHATLYWYQQILGQGPKLLIQFQNNGVVDDSQLPKDRFSAERLKGVDSTLKIQPAKLEDSAVYLCASSLVSWGRKQYFGPGTRLTVT.

The rearrangement links TRBV9 to TRBJ2-1; 13 bases line up with TRBD2. This CDR3 region has 15 residues. Losses at the gene ends were 2 bases for V and 12 bases for J; bases not matched to a gene: 8. CDR1 and CDR2 (germline): SGDLS, YYNGEE. The CDR3 spells CASSVGTSGAKGQFF. CDR3 sequence (DNA): TGTGCCAGCAGCGTTGGGACTAGCGGGGCCAAGGGGCAGTTCTTC. The full variable domain, its missing parts supplied by reference TRBV9 and TRBJ2-1, is DSGVTQTPKHLITATGQRVTLRCSPRSGDLSVYWYQQSLDQGLQFLIQYYNGEERAKGNILERFSAQQFPDLHSELNLSSLELGDSALYFCASSVGTSGAKGQFFGPGTRLTVL.

The chain combines TRBV29-1 with TRBJ2-1; 10 nucleotides align to TRBD1. Germline trimming cut 4 bases from V and 6 bases from J; bases unmatched to any gene: 9. CDR1 is SQVTM and CDR2 is ANQGSEA in the germline V gene. The CDR3 has 15 residues. DNA for the CDR3: TGCAGCGTTGGATCTCCCGGGACAGGGGTCAATGAGCAGTTCTTC. Translated, it gives CSVGSPGTGVNEQFF.

The V and J genes are TRBV9 and TRBJ2-1; no firm D call. V was trimmed by 3 bases and J by 7 bases, leaving 8 bases between them. Per the germline V gene, CDR1 is SGDLS and CDR2 is YYNGEE. This CDR3 has 12 residues. The CDR3 region is CASSGLGNEQFF. In DNA form, the CDR3 reads TGTGCCAGCAGCGGTCTAGGAAATGAGCAGTTCTTC. Based on the CDR3 plus reference TRBV9 and TRBJ2-1, the full variable domain is DSGVTQTPKHLITATGQRVTLRCSPRSGDLSVYWYQQSLDQGLQFLIQYYNGEERAKGNILERFSAQQFPDLHSELNLSSLELGDSALYFCASSGLGNEQFFGPGTRLTVL.

The rearrangement links TRBV4-2 to TRBJ1-1; TRBD1 agrees at 8 bases. Germline V lookup: CDR1 LGHNA, CDR2 YNFKEQ. V was clipped by 1 base and J by 1 base; unmatched bases: 2. CDR3 length: 15 residues. The CDR3 reads CASSQVQGANTEAFF. In DNA form, the CDR3 reads TGTGCCAGCAGCCAAGTCCAGGGGGCGAACACTGAAGCTTTCTTT.

Worth noting for this clone: Other DNA sequences within the sample encode an identical CDR3. The gene calls are TRBV4-3 and TRBJ1-5, with D possibly matching TRBD1 (6 bases). Germline CDR1 LGHNA, CDR2 YSLEER. The CDR3 covers 15 residues. Trimming left V 0 bases short and J 7 bases short, with 13 bases between. The CDR3 DNA sequence: TGCGCCAGCAGCCAAGATAGCGGGGGGCGGCAGCCCCAGCATTTT. Translated, it gives CASSQDSGGRQPQHF.

The chain uses TRBV5-1 and TRBJ2-3; TRBD2 aligns across 9 bases. After removal of 4 bases from V and 3 bases from J, the junction contained 24 bases not matched to a gene. The CDR3 has 21 residues. Germline CDR1 and CDR2: SGHRS and YFSETQ. The CDR3 DNA follows: TGCGCCAGCAGCCTCGAGGGAGGCGCGGGAGGGGGATTTTCTGTAACAGATACGCAGTATTTT. As protein: CASSLEGGAGGGFSVTDTQYF.